What follows are 28 T cell receptor beta chains derived from one specimen sequenced in a study of cytomegalovirus exposure and HLA in healthy donors. The PCR employed 60 Vbeta primers together with 13 Jbeta primers. Clones were sequenced by immunoSEQ multiplex PCR, and TCRdb holds only the in-frame ones, with some missing. The sample holds about 140,000 clones, 77% seen once. Sequencing was performed on PBMCs. The receptors were sampled from a female donor in good health and CMV-seronegative.

The gene calls are TRBV10-3 and TRBJ2-7; tentatively, D is TRBD2 (5 bases). Trimming took off 2 bases at V and 4 bases at J, with 9 bases between the two ends. The CDR3 is made up of 13 amino acids. Looked up from germline, CDR1 is ENHRY and CDR2 is SYGVKD. CDR3 DNA: TGTGCCATCAGTGAGGGCGGGCTGTACGAGCAGTACTTC. This sequence encodes CAISEGGLYEQYF.

The chain joins TRBV12-5 to TRBJ2-3; 12 bases line up with TRBD2. Trimming at V came to 1 base and at J to 7 bases, leaving 6 bases not matched to a gene. Germline V CDR1 and CDR2: LGHNT, FRNRAP. The CDR3 sequence is 16 residues long. The CDR3 loop is CASGLGLAGVMNTQYF. In DNA, the CDR3 is TGTGCTAGTGGTTTGGGACTAGCGGGGGTGATGAATACGCAGTATTTT.

The chain combines TRBV28 with TRBJ1-2; possibly TRBD1 for D (5 bases). Germline CDR1 and CDR2: MDHEN and SYDVKM. This CDR3 spans 14 amino acids. With 5 bases removed from V and 4 bases from J, the gap between germline ends came to 14 bases. CDR3 loop: CASSPPGRGYGYTF. The DNA of the CDR3 is TGTGCCAGCAGTCCACCCGGTAGGGGCTATGGCTACACCTTC.

The V gene is TRBV28, the J gene TRBJ2-7; 10 bases agree with TRBD2. This CDR3 is 17 amino acids long. V shed 3 bases and J 7 bases; nucleotides not matched to a gene: 15. Germline V gene sequence: CDR1 MDHEN, CDR2 SYDVKM. DNA for the CDR3: TGTGCCAGCAGTTTTAATAGCCGGACTAGCGGAGGATGGGAGCAGTACTTC. Translation gives CASSFNSRTSGGWEQYF.

Written as DNA, the CDR3 is TGTGCCAGCAGCCAAGATTTTCAGGGGGCGAGTGCTGGCTACACCTTC. As protein: CASSQDFQGASAGYTF. The chain recombines TRBV4-2 with TRBJ1-2; 8 nucleotides match TRBD1. The CDR3 spans 16 residues. V shed 0 bases, J shed 7 bases, and the junction held 10 bases outside the gene matches. Germline CDR1 and CDR2: LGHNA and YNFKEQ.

Only one count was recorded for this clone. The CDR3 nucleotides read TGTGCCAGCAGCGGGGTTTGGGGGCCGGGAGGGGCCAACGTCCTGACTTTC. Its translation is CASSGVWGPGGANVLTF. This chain connects TRBV7-2 to TRBJ2-6, with TRBD1 as a possible D gene (6 bases). The CDR3 runs to 17 residues. V lost 5 bases to trimming and J lost 4 bases, with 18 bases between them. Germline assignment: CDR1 SGHTA and CDR2 FQGNSA.

This sequence joins TRBV19 and TRBJ1-2; TRBD1 might be the D (5 bases). Between the trimmed V and J ends, which lost 9 bases and 2 bases, there was a span of 13 bases. Germline-derived CDR1 and CDR2 are LNHDA and SQIVND (reference sequence). CDR3 size: 13 residues. The DNA of the CDR3 is TGTGCCAGCCGGGGGGTAGTCAACTATGGCTACACCTTC. Its translation is CASRGVVNYGYTF.

This chain joins TRBV29-1 and TRBJ2-1, with TRBD1 matching over 8 bases. CDR3 length: 14 amino acids. Germline V CDR1 and CDR2: SQVTM, ANQGSEA. After removal of 5 bases from V and 5 bases from J, the junction contained 8 bases not matched to a gene. CDR3 in amino acids: CSVLSGTGDNEQFF. CDR3 bases: TGCAGCGTTCTCTCGGGGACAGGTGACAATGAGCAGTTCTTC.

The rearrangement links TRBV27 to TRBJ2-1, with 14 positions matching TRBD2. V trimming: 7 bases; J trimming: 5 bases; junction bases outside the gene matches: 4. The CDR3 has 15 residues. Germline-derived CDR1 and CDR2 are MNHEY and SMNVEV (reference sequence). The CDR3 DNA is TGTGCCAGCAACGGACTAGCGGGGGGTGACAATGAGCAGTTCTTC. It yields the protein CASNGLAGGDNEQFF.

This chain connects TRBV7-6 to TRBJ1-2; D ambiguous. This CDR3 is built from 14 residues. Germline values: CDR1 SGHVS, CDR2 FNYEAQ. Trimming shortened V by 5 bases and J by 3 bases, and 13 bases separated the two germline ends. CDR3 sequence reads: CASSPGIVDYGYTF. The CDR3, as DNA: TGTGCCAGCAGCCCGGGGATTGTGGACTATGGCTACACCTTC.

The chain employs TRBV15 and TRBJ2-1, with TRBD2 matching over 11 bases. V gave up 6 bases and J gave up 7 bases; unmatched junction bases: 8. Germline values: CDR1 LNHNV, CDR2 YYDKDF (reference sequence). The CDR3 consists of 15 residues. The CDR3 region has the DNA TGTGCCACCAGTTTAGCGGGGGGGCCTCCAAATGAGCAGTTCTTC. It encodes CATSLAGGPPNEQFF.

This chain joins TRBV28 and TRBJ2-1; the match to TRBD2 covers 14 bases. V gave up 5 bases and J gave up 7 bases; unmatched junction bases: 1. This CDR3 is built from 14 residues. Germline values: CDR1 MDHEN, CDR2 SYDVKM. CDR3 sequence: CASSGTSGSNEQFF. As DNA, the CDR3 is TGTGCCAGCAGTGGGACTAGCGGGAGTAATGAGCAGTTCTTC.

V is TRBV27 and J is TRBJ2-7; D may be TRBD1 (5 bases). V was pared by 3 bases and J by 4 bases, with 7 bases between. CDR3 length equals 12 residues. Germline V gene data show CDR1 as MNHEY and CDR2 as SMNVEV (reference sequence). The CDR3 DNA follows: TGTGCCAGCAGTTTTCAGGGTTACGAGCAGTACTTC. Its translation is CASSFQGYEQYF.

This clone has more than one count but fewer than ten. This sequence joins TRBV7-9 and TRBJ1-2, with no clear D. The germline V gene has CDR1 SEHNR and CDR2 FQNEAQ (reference sequence). V lost 3 bases and J lost 7, with 6 bases in between. CDR3 size: 11 residues. CDR3 DNA: TGTGCCAGCAGCTTTCTCCGTGGCTACACCTTC. It specifies CASSFLRGYTF.

The chain links TRBV7-9 to TRBJ2-7, with D possibly TRBD2 on 6 matching bases. V was pared by 5 bases and J by 5 bases, with 16 bases between. Germline lookup yields CDR1 SEHNR and CDR2 FQNEAQ (reference sequence). The CDR3 consists of 14 residues. CDR3 protein: CASSGREFGDEQYF. As DNA, the CDR3 is TGTGCCAGCAGCGGACGGGAGTTCGGGGACGAGCAGTACTTC.

The rearrangement links TRBV27 to TRBJ2-7; 7 bases agree with TRBD1. The CDR3 sequence is 16 residues long. Germline V gives CDR1 MNHEY, CDR2 SMNVEV (reference sequence). V lost 1 base, J lost 5 bases, and 11 bases stayed unmatched. This chain's CDR3 is CASSLLGTAHADEQYF. The CDR3 coding sequence is TGTGCCAGCAGTTTATTGGGGACAGCTCACGCCGACGAGCAGTACTTC.

This clone was counted once. This rearrangement joins TRBV7-7 to TRBJ2-1; D is possibly TRBD2 (6 bases). The CDR3 is 17 amino acids. The V gene lost 5 bases and the J gene lost 6 bases, with 23 bases spanning the gap. Germline lookup yields CDR1 SSHAT and CDR2 FNYEAQ (reference sequence). The CDR3 DNA reads TGTGCCAGCAGCCCCGGAACCGCAGGCATCGGGGGCAATGAGCAGTTCTTC. Translating gives CASSPGTAGIGGNEQFF. Drawing the rest from reference TRBV7-7 and TRBJ2-1, the complete variable domain is GAGVSQSPRYKVTKRGQDVTLRCDPISSHATLYWYQQALGQGPEFLTYFNYEAQPDKSGLPSDRFSAERPEGSISTLTIQRTEQRDSAMYRCASSPGTAGIGGNEQFFGPGTRLTVL.

This chain connects TRBV28 to TRBJ1-1; the D is unclear. The CDR3 has 12 amino acids. From germline, CDR1 is MDHEN and CDR2 SYDVKM. The V end was cut by 8 bases, the J end by 4 bases, with 11 bases between. DNA of the CDR3: TGTGCCAGCCACAGTAGCGCCACTGAAGCTTTCTTT. As protein: CASHSSATEAFF.

The J gene is TRBJ1-2, the V gene TRBV28; D is unresolved. This CDR3 is built from 13 residues. Germline values: CDR1 MDHEN, CDR2 SYDVKM. Deletions cut 3 bases from V and 3 bases from J, with 8 bases between. As DNA, the CDR3 is TGTGCCAGCAGTTTGACGGGAGACTATGGCTACACCTTC. As protein: CASSLTGDYGYTF.

The DNA for the CDR3 is TGTGCCAGCAGCTCCGAGGGACAGGGGAACACTGAAGCTTTCTTT. Translated: CASSSEGQGNTEAFF. The V gene is TRBV7-3, the J gene TRBJ1-1; 9 nucleotides match TRBD1. CDR1 SGHTA and CDR2 FQGTGA come from the germline V gene. The CDR3 contains 15 residues. The trim removed 4 bases at V and 1 base at J, leaving 4 bases unmatched.

The chain combines TRBV5-4 with TRBJ2-7, with 10 bases fitting TRBD1. The V gene end was trimmed by 0 bases and the J gene end by 6 bases; junction bases not matched to a gene: 9. Germline-derived CDR1 and CDR2 are SGHNT and YYREEE (reference sequence). The CDR3 totals 16 residues. The DNA for the CDR3 is TGTGCCAGCAGCTTGGAAGGGGTGGGACAGGGGCGCGAGCAGTACTTC. It encodes CASSLEGVGQGREQYF.

The V and J genes are TRBV28 and TRBJ1-1; possible D gene TRBD1, 6 bases. This CDR3 region has 16 residues. Germline-derived CDR1 and CDR2 are MDHEN and SYDVKM. Trimming took off 5 bases at V and 1 base at J, with 17 bases between the two ends. The CDR3 sequence is CASSALVQTGNTEAFF. CDR3 bases: TGTGCCAGCAGTGCCTTGGTGCAGACAGGGAACACTGAAGCTTTCTTT. Looking up the rest from reference TRBV28 and TRBJ1-1 gives the full variable domain: DVKVTQSSRYLVKRTGEKVFLECVQDMDHENMFWYRQDPGLGLRLIYFSYDVKMKEKGDIPEGYSVSREKKERFSLILESASTNQTSMYLCASSALVQTGNTEAFFGQGTRLTVV.

V usage is TRBV29-1 and J usage is TRBJ2-4; 7 positions agree with TRBD2. Germline-derived CDR1 and CDR2 are SQVTM and ANQGSEA. The CDR3 sequence is 17 residues long. V was pared by 0 bases and J by 1 base, with 9 bases of the junction left unmatched. The CDR3 nucleotides are TGCAGCGTTGAAGAGGCTAGCGGAGACTTTGCCAAAAACATTCAGTACTTC. This translates into CSVEEASGDFAKNIQYF.

The chain links TRBV11-2 to TRBJ2-2, with D perhaps TRBD1 (6 bases). The ends were cut back, 2 bases at V and 5 bases at J, with 15 bases in the middle. The CDR3 contains 16 residues. Germline CDR1 SGHAT, CDR2 FQNNGV. The CDR3 nucleotides read TGTGCCAGCAGCTTAACTAACAGGGTGATAACCGGGGAGCTGTTTTTT. As protein: CASSLTNRVITGELFF.

V and J are TRBV9 and TRBJ2-1, with TRBD2 matching 8 bases. The germline V gene has CDR1 SGDLS and CDR2 YYNGEE. The V and J ends lost 1 base and 6 bases, in that order; junction bases with no gene match: 9. CDR3 size: 16 residues. The CDR3 here is CASSVRTGGSVNEQFF. The CDR3 DNA reads as TGTGCCAGCAGCGTACGGACGGGAGGGAGCGTCAATGAGCAGTTCTTC.

The chain recombines TRBV7-2 with TRBJ2-3; D may be TRBD2 (6 bases). This CDR3 is 16 amino acids long. CDR1 is SGHTA and CDR2 is FQGNSA in the germline V gene. Trimming shortened V by 0 bases and J by 0 bases, and 10 bases separated the two germline ends. The CDR3 loop reads CASSLAGGRSTDTQYF. The CDR3 DNA reads TGTGCCAGCAGCTTAGCGGGGGGTCGTAGCACAGATACGCAGTATTTT.

The CDR3 spells CATQEGGKTYSVAYEQYF. The CDR3 DNA reads as TGTGCCACTCAGGAGGGGGGGAAAACTTATTCCGTTGCCTACGAGCAGTACTTC. The gene calls are TRBV28 and TRBJ2-7; possibly TRBD2 for D (7 bases). The CDR3 has 18 residues. V dropped 10 bases and J dropped 2 bases, with 30 bases sitting between them. The germline gives CDR1 MDHEN, CDR2 SYDVKM.

The chain employs TRBV19 and TRBJ2-4; TRBD1 might be the D (5 bases). From germline, CDR1 is LNHDA and CDR2 SQIVND (reference sequence). Trimming left V 6 bases short and J 0 bases short, with 15 bases between. This CDR3 spans 16 amino acids. As DNA, the CDR3 is TGTGCCAGTAGCCACGACAGTCCACTAGCCAAAAACATTCAGTACTTC. The encoded protein is CASSHDSPLAKNIQYF.